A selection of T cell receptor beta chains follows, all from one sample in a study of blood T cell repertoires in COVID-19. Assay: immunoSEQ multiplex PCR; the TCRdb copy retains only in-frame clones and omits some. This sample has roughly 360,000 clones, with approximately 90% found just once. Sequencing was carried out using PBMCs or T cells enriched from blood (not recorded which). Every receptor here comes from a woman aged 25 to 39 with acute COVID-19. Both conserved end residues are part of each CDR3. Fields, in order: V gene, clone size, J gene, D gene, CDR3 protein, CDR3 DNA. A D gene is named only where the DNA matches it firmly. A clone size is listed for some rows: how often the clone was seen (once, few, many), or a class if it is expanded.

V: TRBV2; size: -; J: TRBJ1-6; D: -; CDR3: CASSESSYNSPLHF; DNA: TGTGCCAGCAGTGAGAGCTCCTATAATTCACCCCTCCACTTT
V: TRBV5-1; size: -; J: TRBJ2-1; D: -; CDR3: CASSFRVSYNEQFF; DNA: TGCGCCAGCAGCTTCAGGGTCTCCTACAATGAGCAGTTCTTC
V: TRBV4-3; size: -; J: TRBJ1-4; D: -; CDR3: CASSQDLGLGEKLFF; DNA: TGCGCCAGCAGCCAAGATCTGGGCTTGGGTGAAAAACTGTTTTTT
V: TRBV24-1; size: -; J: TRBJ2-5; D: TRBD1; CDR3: CATSGQGAQTQYF; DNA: TGTGCCACCAGCGGACAGGGGGCGCAGACCCAGTACTTC
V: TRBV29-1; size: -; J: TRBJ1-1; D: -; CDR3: CSVEGPGVEAFF; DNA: TGCAGCGTTGAAGGGCCCGGGGTTGAAGCTTTCTTT
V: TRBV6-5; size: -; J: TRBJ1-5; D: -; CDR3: CASTNSFNQPQHF; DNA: TGTGCCAGCACCAACAGCTTCAATCAGCCCCAGCATTTT
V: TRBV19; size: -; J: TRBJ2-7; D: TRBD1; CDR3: CASASGTGSYEQYF; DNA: TGTGCCAGCGCCTCCGGGACAGGCTCCTACGAGCAGTACTTC
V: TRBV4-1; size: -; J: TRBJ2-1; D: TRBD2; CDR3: CASSQVGAGEQFF; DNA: TGCGCCAGCAGCCAAGTGGGAGCGGGGGAGCAGTTCTTC
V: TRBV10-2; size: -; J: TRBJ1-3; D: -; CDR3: CASSDRDNFGNTIYF; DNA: TGCGCCAGCAGTGATCGGGACAACTTTGGAAACACCATATATTTT
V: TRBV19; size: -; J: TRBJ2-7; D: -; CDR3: CATEGRRAGSYEQYF; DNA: TGTGCCACCGAGGGGAGGAGGGCGGGATCCTACGAGCAGTACTTC
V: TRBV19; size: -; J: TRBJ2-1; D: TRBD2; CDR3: CASSSGLATEQFF; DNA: TGTGCCAGTAGTTCGGGACTAGCGACTGAGCAGTTCTTC
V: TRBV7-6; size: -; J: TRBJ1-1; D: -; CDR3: CASSPLQGGGTEAFF; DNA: TGTGCCAGCAGCCCGCTACAGGGAGGGGGCACTGAAGCTTTCTTT
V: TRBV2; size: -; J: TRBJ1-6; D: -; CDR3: CASSAGLALHF; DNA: TGTGCCAGCAGTGCAGGGTTGGCCCTCCACTTT
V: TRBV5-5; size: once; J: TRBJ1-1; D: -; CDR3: CASSLTGLNTEAFF; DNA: TGTGCCAGCAGCTTAACGGGATTGAACACTGAAGCTTTCTTT
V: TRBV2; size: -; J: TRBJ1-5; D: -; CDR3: CATADTLGQPQHF; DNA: TGTGCCACCGCGGACACCTTGGGGCAGCCCCAGCATTTT
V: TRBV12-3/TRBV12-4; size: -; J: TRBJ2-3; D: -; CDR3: CASSEAPDTQYF; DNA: TGTGCCAGCAGTGAGGCCCCAGATACGCAGTATTTT
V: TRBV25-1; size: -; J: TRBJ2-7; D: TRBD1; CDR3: CASSTFSSGGEQYF; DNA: TGTGCCAGCAGTACCTTCTCCTCAGGGGGCGAGCAGTACTTC
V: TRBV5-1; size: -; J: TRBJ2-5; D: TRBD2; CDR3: CASSETSGGAGETQYF; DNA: TGCGCCAGCAGCGAAACTAGCGGGGGGGCCGGGGAGACCCAGTACTTC
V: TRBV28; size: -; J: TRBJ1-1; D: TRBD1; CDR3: CASTLQGANTEAFF; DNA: TGTGCCAGCACCCTACAGGGGGCGAACACTGAAGCTTTCTTT
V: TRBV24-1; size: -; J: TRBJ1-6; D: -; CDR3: CATSDRTASSYNSPLHF; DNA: TGTGCCACCAGTGATAGGACAGCGAGCTCCTATAATTCACCCCTCCACTTT
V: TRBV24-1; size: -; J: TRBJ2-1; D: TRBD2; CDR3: CATSDLPASGNLYNEQFF; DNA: TGTGCCACCAGTGATTTGCCCGCTAGCGGCAACCTGTACAATGAGCAGTTCTTC
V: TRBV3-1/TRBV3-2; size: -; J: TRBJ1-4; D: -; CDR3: CASSKRGGNEKLFF; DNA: TGTGCCAGCAGCAAAAGGGGGGGAAATGAAAAACTGTTTTTT
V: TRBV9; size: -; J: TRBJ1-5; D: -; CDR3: CASSVVGEGQPQHF; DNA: TGTGCCAGCAGCGTAGTTGGGGAGGGGCAGCCCCAGCATTTT
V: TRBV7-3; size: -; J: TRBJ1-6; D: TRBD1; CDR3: CASSLGSDRGIAPLHF; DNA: TGTGCCAGCAGCTTAGGTAGCGACAGGGGGATCGCACCCCTCCACTTT
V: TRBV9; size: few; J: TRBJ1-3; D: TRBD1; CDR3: CASSPWTGSHSGNTIYF; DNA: TGTGCCAGCAGCCCGTGGACAGGGTCTCACTCTGGAAACACCATATATTTT
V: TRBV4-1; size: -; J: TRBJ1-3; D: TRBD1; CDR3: CASSQEGTGFGNTIYF; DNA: TGCGCCAGCAGCCAAGAAGGGACAGGGTTTGGAAACACCATATATTTT
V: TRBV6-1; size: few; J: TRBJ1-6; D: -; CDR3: CASSEGGRVNSPLHF; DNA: TGTGCCAGCAGTGAAGGGGGCAGGGTAAACTCACCCCTCCACTTT
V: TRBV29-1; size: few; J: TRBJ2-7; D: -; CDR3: CSVEEGTYEQYF; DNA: TGCAGCGTTGAGGAGGGTACCTACGAGCAGTACTTC
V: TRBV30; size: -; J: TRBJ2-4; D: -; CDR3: CAWREAKNIQYF; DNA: TGTGCCTGGAGGGAGGCCAAAAACATTCAGTACTTC